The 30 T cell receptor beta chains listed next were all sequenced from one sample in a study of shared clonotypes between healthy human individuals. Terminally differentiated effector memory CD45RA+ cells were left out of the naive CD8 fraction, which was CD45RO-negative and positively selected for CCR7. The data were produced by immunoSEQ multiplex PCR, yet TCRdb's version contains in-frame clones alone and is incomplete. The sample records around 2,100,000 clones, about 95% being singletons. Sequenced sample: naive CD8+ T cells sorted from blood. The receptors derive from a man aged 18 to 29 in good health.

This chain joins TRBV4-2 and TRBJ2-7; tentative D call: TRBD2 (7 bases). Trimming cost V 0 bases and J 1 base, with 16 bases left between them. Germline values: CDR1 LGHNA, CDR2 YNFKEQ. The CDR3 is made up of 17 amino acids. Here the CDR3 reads CASSQEGEGGASYEQYF. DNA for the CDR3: TGTGCCAGCAGCCAAGAGGGCGAGGGGGGGGCATCCTACGAGCAGTACTTC.

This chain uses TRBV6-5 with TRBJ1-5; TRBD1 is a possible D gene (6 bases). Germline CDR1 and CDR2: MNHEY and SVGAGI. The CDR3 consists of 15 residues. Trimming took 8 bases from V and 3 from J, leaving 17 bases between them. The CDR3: CASGAGAGFNQPQHF. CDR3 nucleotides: TGTGCCAGCGGGGCAGGGGCCGGTTTCAATCAGCCCCAGCATTTT.

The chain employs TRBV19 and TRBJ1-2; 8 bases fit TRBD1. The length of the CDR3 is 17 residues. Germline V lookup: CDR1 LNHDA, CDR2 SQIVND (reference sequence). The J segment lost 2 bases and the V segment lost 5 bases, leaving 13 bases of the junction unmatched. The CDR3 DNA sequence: TGTGCCAGTAGTCGATACGGAGCAGGGGGCATGAACTATGGCTACACCTTC. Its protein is CASSRYGAGGMNYGYTF. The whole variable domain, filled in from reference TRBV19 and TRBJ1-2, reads DGGITQSPKYLFRKEGQNVTLSCEQNLNHDAMYWYRQDPGQGLRLIYYSQIVNDFQKGDIAEGYSVSREKKESFPLTVTSAQKNPTAFYLCASSRYGAGGMNYGYTFGSGTRLTVV.

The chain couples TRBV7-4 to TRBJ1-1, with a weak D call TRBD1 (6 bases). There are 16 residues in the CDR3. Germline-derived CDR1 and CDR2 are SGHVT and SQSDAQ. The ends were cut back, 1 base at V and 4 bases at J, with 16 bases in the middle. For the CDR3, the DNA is TGTGCCAGCAGCTTAGGGCCGACAGGAGGCGGCACTGAAGCTTTCTTT. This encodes CASSLGPTGGGTEAFF.

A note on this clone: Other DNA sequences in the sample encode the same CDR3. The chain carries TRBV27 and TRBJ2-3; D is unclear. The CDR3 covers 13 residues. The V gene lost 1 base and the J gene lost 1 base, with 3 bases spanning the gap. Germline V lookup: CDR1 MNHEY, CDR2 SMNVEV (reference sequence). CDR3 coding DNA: TGTGCCAGCAGTTTATTCGGCACAGATACGCAGTATTTT. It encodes CASSLFGTDTQYF.

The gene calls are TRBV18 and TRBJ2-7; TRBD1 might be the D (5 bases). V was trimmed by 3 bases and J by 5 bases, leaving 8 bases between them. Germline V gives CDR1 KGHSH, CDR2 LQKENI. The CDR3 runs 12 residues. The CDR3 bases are TGTGCCAGCTCACCCCAGGGCAACGAGCAGTACTTC. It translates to CASSPQGNEQYF.

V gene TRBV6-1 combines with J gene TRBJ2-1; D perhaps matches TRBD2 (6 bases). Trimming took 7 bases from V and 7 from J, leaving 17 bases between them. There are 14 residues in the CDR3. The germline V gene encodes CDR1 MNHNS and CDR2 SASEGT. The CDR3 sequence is CASNRLAPDNEQFF. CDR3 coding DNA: TGTGCCAGCAACCGGCTAGCGCCTGATAATGAGCAGTTCTTC.

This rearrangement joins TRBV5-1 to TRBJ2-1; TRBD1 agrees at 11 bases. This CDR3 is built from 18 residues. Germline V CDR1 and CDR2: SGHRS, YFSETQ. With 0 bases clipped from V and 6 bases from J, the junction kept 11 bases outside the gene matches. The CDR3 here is CASSLAGPGTGGFNEQFF. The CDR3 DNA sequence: TGCGCCAGCAGCTTGGCCGGACCCGGGACAGGGGGATTCAATGAGCAGTTCTTC.

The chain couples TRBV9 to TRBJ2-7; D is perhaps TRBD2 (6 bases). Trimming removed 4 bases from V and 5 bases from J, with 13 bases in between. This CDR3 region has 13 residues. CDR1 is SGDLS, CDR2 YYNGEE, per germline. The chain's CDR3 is CASSSGPSNEQYF. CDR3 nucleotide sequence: TGTGCCAGCAGCAGCGGGCCTTCCAACGAGCAGTACTTC.

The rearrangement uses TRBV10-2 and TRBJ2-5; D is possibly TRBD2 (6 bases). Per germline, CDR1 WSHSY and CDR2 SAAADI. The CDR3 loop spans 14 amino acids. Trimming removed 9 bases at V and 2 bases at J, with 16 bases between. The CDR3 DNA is TGCGCCAGTTCCCAGCTAGCGAATCAAGAGACCCAGTACTTC. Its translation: CASSQLANQETQYF.

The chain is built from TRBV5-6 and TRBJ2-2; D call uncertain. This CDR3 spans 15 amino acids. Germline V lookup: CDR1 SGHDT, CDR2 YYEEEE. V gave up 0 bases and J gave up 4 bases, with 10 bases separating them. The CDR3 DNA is TGTGCCAGCAGCTTGGACAGTTTGGGCACCGGGGAGCTGTTTTTT. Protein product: CASSLDSLGTGELFF.

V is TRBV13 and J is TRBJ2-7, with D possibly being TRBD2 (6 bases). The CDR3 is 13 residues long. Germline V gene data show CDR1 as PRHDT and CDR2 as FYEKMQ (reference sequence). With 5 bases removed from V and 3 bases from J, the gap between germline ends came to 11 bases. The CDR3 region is CASSPGSGYEQYF. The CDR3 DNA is TGTGCCAGCAGCCCCGGGAGTGGCTACGAGCAGTACTTC.

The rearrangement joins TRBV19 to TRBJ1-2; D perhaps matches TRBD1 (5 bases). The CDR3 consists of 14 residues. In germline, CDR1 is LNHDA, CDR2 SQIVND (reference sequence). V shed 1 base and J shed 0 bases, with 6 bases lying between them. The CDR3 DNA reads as TGTGCCAGTAGTATAGTAGGGGCTAACTATGGCTACACCTTC. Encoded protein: CASSIVGANYGYTF.

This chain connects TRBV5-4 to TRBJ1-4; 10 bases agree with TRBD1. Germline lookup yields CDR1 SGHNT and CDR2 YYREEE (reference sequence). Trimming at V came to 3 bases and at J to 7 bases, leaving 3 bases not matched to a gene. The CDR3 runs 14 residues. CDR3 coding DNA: TGTGCCAGCAGCTCCGGACAGGGGGGTGAAAAACTGTTTTTT. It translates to CASSSGQGGEKLFF. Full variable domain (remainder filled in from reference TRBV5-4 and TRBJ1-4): ETGVTQSPTHLIKTRGQQVTLRCSSQSGHNTVSWYQQALGQGPQFIFQYYREEENGRGNFPPRFSGLQFPNYSSELNVNALELDDSALYLCASSSGQGGEKLFFGSGTQLSVL.

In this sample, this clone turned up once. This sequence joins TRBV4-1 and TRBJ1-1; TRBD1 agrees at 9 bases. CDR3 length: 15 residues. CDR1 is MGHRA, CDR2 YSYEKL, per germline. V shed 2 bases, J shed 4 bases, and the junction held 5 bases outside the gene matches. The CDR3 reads CASSQPGTGSTEAFF. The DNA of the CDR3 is TGCGCCAGCAGCCAACCTGGGACAGGGTCCACTGAAGCTTTCTTT.

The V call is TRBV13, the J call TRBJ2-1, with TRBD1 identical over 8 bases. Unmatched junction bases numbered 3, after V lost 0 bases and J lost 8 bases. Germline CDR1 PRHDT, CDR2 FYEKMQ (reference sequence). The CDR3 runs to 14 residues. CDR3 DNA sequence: TGTGCCAGCAGCTTAGGGGACAGGGACGATGAGCAGTTCTTC. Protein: CASSLGDRDDEQFF. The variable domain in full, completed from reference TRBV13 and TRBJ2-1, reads AAGVIQSPRHLIKEKRETATLKCYPIPRHDTVYWYQQGPGQDPQFLISFYEKMQSDKGSIPDRFSAQQFSDYHSELNMSSLELGDSALYFCASSLGDRDDEQFFGPGTRLTVL.

This chain's CDR3 is CASNHPRGGGGSDTQYF. For the CDR3, the DNA is TGTGCCAGCAACCACCCTCGAGGCGGCGGTGGTAGTGATACGCAGTATTTT. The V and J genes are TRBV14 and TRBJ2-3, with unresolved D. This CDR3 is built from 17 residues. V lost 7 bases to trimming and J lost 6 bases, with 26 bases between them. CDR1 SGHDN and CDR2 FVKESK come from the germline V gene.

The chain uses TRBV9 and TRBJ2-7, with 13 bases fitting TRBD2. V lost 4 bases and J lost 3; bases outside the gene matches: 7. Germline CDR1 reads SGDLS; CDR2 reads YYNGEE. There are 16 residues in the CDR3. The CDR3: CASSPGLAGTHYEQYF. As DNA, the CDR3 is TGTGCCAGCAGCCCGGGACTAGCGGGAACACACTACGAGCAGTACTTC.

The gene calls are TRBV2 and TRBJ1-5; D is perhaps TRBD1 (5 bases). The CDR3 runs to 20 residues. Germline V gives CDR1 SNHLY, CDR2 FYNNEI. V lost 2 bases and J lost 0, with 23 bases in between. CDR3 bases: TGTGCCAGCAGTGAATTCGGTGTTGGGAGGGGTTCGAATAGCAATCAGCCCCAGCATTTT. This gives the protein CASSEFGVGRGSNSNQPQHF.

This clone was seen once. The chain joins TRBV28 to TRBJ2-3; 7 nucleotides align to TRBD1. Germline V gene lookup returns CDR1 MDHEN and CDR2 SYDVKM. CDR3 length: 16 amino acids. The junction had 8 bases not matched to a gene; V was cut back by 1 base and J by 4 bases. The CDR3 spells CASSLSPTGRADTQYF. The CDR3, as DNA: TGTGCCAGCAGTTTATCCCCGACAGGGCGGGCAGATACGCAGTATTTT.

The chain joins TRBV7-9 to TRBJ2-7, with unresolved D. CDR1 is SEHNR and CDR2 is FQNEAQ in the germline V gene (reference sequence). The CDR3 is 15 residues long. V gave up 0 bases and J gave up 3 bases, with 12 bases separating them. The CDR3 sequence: CASSLATGLVYEQYF. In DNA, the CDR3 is TGTGCCAGCAGCTTAGCCACCGGGCTAGTCTACGAGCAGTACTTC.

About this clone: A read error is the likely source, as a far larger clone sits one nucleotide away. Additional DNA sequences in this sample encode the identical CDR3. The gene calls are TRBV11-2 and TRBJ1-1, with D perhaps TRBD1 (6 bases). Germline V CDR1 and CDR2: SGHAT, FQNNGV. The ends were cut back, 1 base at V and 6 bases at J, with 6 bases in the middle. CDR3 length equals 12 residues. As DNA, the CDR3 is TGTGCCAGCAGCTTAGGGACAGCTGAAGCTTTCTTT. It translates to CASSLGTAEAFF.

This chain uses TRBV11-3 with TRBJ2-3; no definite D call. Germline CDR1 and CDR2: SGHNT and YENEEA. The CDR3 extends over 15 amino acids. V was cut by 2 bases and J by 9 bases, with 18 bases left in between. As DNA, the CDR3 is TGTGCCAGCAGCTTAAGATTATCGGGCCCCGGCACGCAGTATTTT. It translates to CASSLRLSGPGTQYF.

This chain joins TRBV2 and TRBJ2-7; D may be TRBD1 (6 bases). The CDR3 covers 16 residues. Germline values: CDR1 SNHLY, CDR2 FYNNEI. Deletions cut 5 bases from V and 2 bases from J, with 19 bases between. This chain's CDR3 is CASSSVQGRTAYEQYF. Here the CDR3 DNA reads TGTGCCAGCAGTTCGGTTCAGGGGCGGACGGCCTACGAGCAGTACTTC.

CDR3 residues: CASSPGTSNTGELFF. In DNA form, the CDR3 reads TGTGCCAGCTCACCAGGGACATCGAACACCGGGGAGCTGTTTTTT. This rearrangement joins TRBV18 to TRBJ2-2, with TRBD1 as a possible D gene (6 bases). The CDR3 is made up of 15 amino acids. CDR1 KGHSH and CDR2 LQKENI come from the germline V gene. V lost 2 bases and J 0 bases, leaving 7 bases between the germline ends.

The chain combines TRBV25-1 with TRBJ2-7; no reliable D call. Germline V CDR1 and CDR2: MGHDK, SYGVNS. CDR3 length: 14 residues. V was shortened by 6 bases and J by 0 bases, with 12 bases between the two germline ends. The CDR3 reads CASSDLGTSYEQYF. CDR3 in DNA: TGTGCCAGCAGCGATCTGGGAACCTCCTACGAGCAGTACTTC.

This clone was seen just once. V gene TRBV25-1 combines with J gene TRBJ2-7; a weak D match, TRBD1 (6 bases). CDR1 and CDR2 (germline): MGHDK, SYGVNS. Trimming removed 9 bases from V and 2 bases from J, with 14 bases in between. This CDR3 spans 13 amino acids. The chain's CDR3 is CASQPDSTYEQYF. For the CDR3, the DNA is TGTGCCAGTCAGCCGGACAGCACCTACGAGCAGTACTTC.

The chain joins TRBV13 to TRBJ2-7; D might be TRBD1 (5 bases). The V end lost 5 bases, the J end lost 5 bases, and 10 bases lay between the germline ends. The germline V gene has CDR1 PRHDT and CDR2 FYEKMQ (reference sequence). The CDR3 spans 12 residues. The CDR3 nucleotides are TGTGCCAGCAGCGGGGCTTTGGACGAGCAGTACTTC. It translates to CASSGALDEQYF.

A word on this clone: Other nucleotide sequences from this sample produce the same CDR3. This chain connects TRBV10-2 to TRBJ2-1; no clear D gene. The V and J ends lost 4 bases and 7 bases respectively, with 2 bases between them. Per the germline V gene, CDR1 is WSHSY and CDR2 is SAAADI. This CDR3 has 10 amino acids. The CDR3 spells CASSGNEQFF. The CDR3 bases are TGCGCCAGCAGTGGGAATGAGCAGTTCTTC.

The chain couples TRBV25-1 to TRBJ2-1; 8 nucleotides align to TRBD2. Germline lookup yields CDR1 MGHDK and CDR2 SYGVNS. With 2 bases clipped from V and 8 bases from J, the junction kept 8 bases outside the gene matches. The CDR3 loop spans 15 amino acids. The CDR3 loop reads CASSEPGLVSDEQFF. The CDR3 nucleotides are TGTGCCAGCAGTGAACCGGGACTAGTATCTGATGAGCAGTTCTTC.